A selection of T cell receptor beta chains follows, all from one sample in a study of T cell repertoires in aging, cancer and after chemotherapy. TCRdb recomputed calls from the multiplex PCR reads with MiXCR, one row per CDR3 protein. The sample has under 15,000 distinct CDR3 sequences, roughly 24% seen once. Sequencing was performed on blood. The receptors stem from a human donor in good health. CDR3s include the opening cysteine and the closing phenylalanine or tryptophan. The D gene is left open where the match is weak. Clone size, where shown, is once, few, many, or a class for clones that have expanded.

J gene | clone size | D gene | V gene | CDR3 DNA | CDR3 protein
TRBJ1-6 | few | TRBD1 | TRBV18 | TGTGCCAGCTCACCAGGGACAGCCTCTTTGGGTTCACCCCTCCACTTT | CASSPGTASLGSPLHF
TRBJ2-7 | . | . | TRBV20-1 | TGCAGTGCTAGAGATTCCGGGGGTTCCTACGAGCAGTACTTC | CSARDSGGSYEQYF
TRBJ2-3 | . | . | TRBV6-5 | TGTGCCAGCAGTCTAGCGAGCACAGATACGCAGTATTTT | CASSLASTDTQYF
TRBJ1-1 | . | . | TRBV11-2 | . | CASSFYICSARTGDTEAFF
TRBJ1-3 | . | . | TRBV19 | TGTGCCAGTAGTATTGGTAACTCTGGAAACACCATATATTTT | CASSIGNSGNTIYF
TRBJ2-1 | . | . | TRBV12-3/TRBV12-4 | TGTGCCAGCAGTCGTCCAAGGGGGCGGGGCGCCTCCTACAATGAGCAGTTCTTC | CASSRPRGRGASYNEQFF
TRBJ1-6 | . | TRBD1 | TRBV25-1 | TGTGCCAGCAGTGGGGACAGGGGTTCACCCCTCCACTTT | CASSGDRGSPLHF
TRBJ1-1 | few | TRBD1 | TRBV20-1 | TGCAGTGCTTGGGACAGGGGGTCGAACACTGAAGCTTTCTTT | CSAWDRGSNTEAFF
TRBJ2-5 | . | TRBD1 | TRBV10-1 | TGCGCCAGCAGTGGTAGGGGGCCCGGGTTCCAGGGACGGGGAGAGACCCAGTACTTC | CASSGRGPGFQGRGETQYF
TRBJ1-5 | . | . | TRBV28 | TGTGCCAGCAGGGGCCGGGGGAGCAATCAGCCCCAGCATTTT | CASRGRGSNQPQHF
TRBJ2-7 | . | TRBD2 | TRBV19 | TGTGCCAGTCAAGCAGCGGGGGGGACCTACGAGCAGTACTTC | CASQAAGGTYEQYF
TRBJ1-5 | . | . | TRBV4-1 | TGCGCCAGCAGCCAAGATAGAGGCAGGGCGGGCAATCAGCCCCAGCATTTT | CASSQDRGRAGNQPQHF
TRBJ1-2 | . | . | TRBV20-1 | TGCAGTGCTAGAGATCGCCAGGACGGATTCCGTACTACTAACTATGGCTACACCTTC | CSARDRQDGFRTTNYGYTF
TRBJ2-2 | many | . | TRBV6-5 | TGTGCCAGCCAGAGGGGGAGGGACACCGGGGAGCTGTTTTTT | CASQRGRDTGELFF
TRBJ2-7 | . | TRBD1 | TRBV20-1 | TGCAGTGCTAGAGCTCGGGACAGGGGCCTCTACGAGCAGTACTTC | CSARARDRGLYEQYF
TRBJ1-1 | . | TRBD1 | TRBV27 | TGTGCCAGCAGTTTCTGGACAGGAGGGATTACTGAAGCTTTCTTT | CASSFWTGGITEAFF
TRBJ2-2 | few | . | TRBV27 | TGTGCCAGCAGCTTGAGGGGGGGCAGTAGCGGGGAGCTGTTTTTT | CASSLRGGSSGELFF
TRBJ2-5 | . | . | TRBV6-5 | TGTGCCAGCAGCTCCGTCAGCCAAGAGACCCAGTACTTC | CASSSVSQETQYF
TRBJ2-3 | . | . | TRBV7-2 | TGTGCCAGCAGCGTAGGCCAGGGACGGTCCACAGATACGCAGTATTTT | CASSVGQGRSTDTQYF
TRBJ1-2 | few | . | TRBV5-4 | TGTGCCAGCAGCAGGGGGGGAGGCTACACCTTC | CASSRGGGYTF
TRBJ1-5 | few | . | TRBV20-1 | TGCAGTGCTAGAGATACGTGGGGTCTTGAACGGGATCAGCCCCAGCATTTT | CSARDTWGLERDQPQHF
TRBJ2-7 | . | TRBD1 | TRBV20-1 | TGCAGTGCTAGAGATCTCGGACAGGGGTCCTACGAGCAGTACTTC | CSARDLGQGSYEQYF
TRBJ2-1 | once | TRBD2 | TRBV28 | TGTGCCAGCAGCCCACAGAATCCCTGGCGGGGGGGGAGGAATGAGCAGTTCTTC | CASSPQNPWRGGRNEQFF
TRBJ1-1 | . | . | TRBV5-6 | TGTGCCAGCGCCTATTCCACAGGGTACGCTGAAGCTTTCTTT | CASAYSTGYAEAFF
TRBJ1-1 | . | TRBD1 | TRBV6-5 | TGTGCCAGCAGTTACTCCCCGGGACAGGTTTGGGCTGAAGCTTTCTTT | CASSYSPGQVWAEAFF
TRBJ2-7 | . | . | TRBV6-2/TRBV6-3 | TGTGCCAGCGACCTTAGGGGACGGATCTACGAGCAGTACTTC | CASDLRGRIYEQYF
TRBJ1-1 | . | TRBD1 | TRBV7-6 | TGTGCCAGCAGCTCGACCGGGACAGGATCCTCATCGAACACTGAAGCTTTCTTT | CASSSTGTGSSSNTEAFF
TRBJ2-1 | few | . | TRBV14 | TGTGCCAGCAGCCCCTCAAGGTATGAGCAGTTCTTC | CASSPSRYEQFF
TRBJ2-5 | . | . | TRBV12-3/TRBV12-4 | TGTGCCAGCAGCCCGGGTGTCCCCCAAGAGACCCAGTACTTC | CASSPGVPQETQYF
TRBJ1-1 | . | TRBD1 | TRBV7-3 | TGTGCCAGCAGAAAAGAGGGGGCTAACACTGAAGGTTTCTTT | CASRKEGANTEGFF
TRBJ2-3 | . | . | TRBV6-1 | TGTGCCAGCACTCGGACAGTCAACACAGATACGCAGTATTTT | CASTRTVNTDTQYF
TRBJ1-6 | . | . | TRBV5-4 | TGTGCCAGCAGCCCGGTGCGTCAGGATTCACCCCTCCACTTT | CASSPVRQDSPLHF
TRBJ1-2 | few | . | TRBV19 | TGTGCCAGTAGTATAGGTGGTCCCTATGGCTACACCTTC | CASSIGGPYGYTF
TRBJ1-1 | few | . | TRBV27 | TGTGCCAGCTCGTGGGGTCGGAACACTGAAGCTTTCTTT | CASSWGRNTEAFF
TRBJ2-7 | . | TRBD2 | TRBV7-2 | TGTGCCAGCAGCTTGGTCTGGACTAGCGGGGGGGCCGGGGGGCAGTACTTC | CASSLVWTSGGAGGQYF
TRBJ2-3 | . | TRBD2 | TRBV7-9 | TGTGCCAGCAGCTCACCTGGACTAGCTGTCTGGCGCGATACGCAGTATTTT | CASSSPGLAVWRDTQYF
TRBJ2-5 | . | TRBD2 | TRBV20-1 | TGCAGTGCTATAACTAGCGGCCAAGAGACCCAGTACTTC | CSAITSGQETQYF
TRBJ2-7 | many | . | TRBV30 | TGTGCCTGGAGTCGGGCACTAGCCTACGAGCAGTACTTC | CAWSRALAYEQYF
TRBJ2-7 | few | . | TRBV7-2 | TGTGCCAGCAGCGACCCGGGGCAGTTCTACGAGCAGTACTTC | CASSDPGQFYEQYF
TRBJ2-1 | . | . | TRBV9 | TGTGCCAGCAGCGTAGATCGAAGCTCCTACAATGAGCAGTTCTTC | CASSVDRSSYNEQFF
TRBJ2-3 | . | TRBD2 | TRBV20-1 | TGCAGTGCTAGTGGACCTGCGGGGGGAACAGATACGCAGTATTTT | CSASGPAGGTDTQYF
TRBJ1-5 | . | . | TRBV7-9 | TGTGCCAGCACCAACAACGGGGAATCTTACCCCCAGCATTTT | CASTNNGESYPQHF
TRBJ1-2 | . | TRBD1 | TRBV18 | TGTGCCAGCTCACAGAGCATTGGGGACAGTGTATTCTATGGCTACACCTTC | CASSQSIGDSVFYGYTF
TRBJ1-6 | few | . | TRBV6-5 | TGTGCCAGCAGTTATTCGGCGTATAATTCACCCCTCCACTTT | CASSYSAYNSPLHF
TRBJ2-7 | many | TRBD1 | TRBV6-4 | TGTGCCAGCAGTGACCGGGACAGGGAAACTTCCTACGAGCAGTACTTC | CASSDRDRETSYEQYF
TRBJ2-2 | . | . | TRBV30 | TGTGCCTGGGGTGTAGAAAGGGTCACCGGGGAGCTGTTTTTT | CAWGVERVTGELFF
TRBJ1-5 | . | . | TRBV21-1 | . | CASSKVVGIGTGYSNQPQHF
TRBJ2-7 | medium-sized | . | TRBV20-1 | TGCAGTGCTAGAAGCGACAGAGAGCAGTACTTC | CSARSDREQYF
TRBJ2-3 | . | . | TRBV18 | TGTGCCAGCTCACGGGGCACAGATACGCAGTATTTT | CASSRGTDTQYF
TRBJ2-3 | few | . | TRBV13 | TGTGCCAGCAGCTTAACCGGCGATACGCAGTATTTT | CASSLTGDTQYF
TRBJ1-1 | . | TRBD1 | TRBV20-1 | TGCAGTGCTAGACAATACAGGGGGGGCGAAGCTTTCTTT | CSARQYRGGEAFF
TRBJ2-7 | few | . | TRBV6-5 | TGTGCCAGCAGTTACCGGGGAATCGGATACGAGCAGTACTTC | CASSYRGIGYEQYF
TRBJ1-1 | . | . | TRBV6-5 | TGTGCCAGCGAAAGGGGGGCTGAAGCTTTCTTT | CASERGAEAFF